The 15 T cell receptor beta chains presented below share a single source sample, sequenced in a study of T cell responses to AZD1222 COVID-19 vaccine. Sequencing was performed with immunoSEQ multiplex PCR; in TCRdb, only in-frame clones are kept and a portion is missing. The sample carries about 110,000 clones, more than 70% recorded once. Sequences were derived from peripheral blood, sampled on day 0 of AZD1222 vaccination. The source is an adult in good health.

This chain links TRBV15 with TRBJ1-2, with D unclear. V lost 5 bases to trimming and J lost 3 bases, with 13 bases between them. Germline V gene lookup returns CDR1 LNHNV and CDR2 YYDKDF (reference sequence). This CDR3 is built from 14 residues. The CDR3 region has the DNA TGTGCCACCAGCGGGAACAAGGATGACTATGGCTACACCTTC. This translates into CATSGNKDDYGYTF.

The chain joins TRBV6-6 to TRBJ1-1; TRBD1 is a possible D gene (6 bases). V lost 9 bases, J lost 6 bases, and 17 bases lay in between. This CDR3 has 13 amino acids. Germline values: CDR1 MNHNY, CDR2 SVGAGI (reference sequence). The chain's CDR3 is CASTLQGWAEAFF. The CDR3 nucleotides are TGTGCCAGTACCCTACAGGGTTGGGCTGAAGCTTTCTTT.

V and J are TRBV30 and TRBJ2-4, with 7 bases fitting TRBD1. The CDR3 length is 11 residues. V shed 7 bases, J shed 10 bases, and the junction held 7 bases outside the gene matches. Germline CDR1 reads GTSNPN; CDR2 reads SVGIG (reference sequence). The CDR3 DNA reads TGTGCCTTAAAAACAGGGGCTATTCAGTACTTC. Protein sequence: CALKTGAIQYF. Combining the CDR3 with reference TRBV30 and TRBJ2-4 gives the whole variable domain SQTIHQWPATLVQPVGSPLSLECTVEGTSNPNLYWYRQAAGRGLQLLFYSVGIGQISSEVPQNLSASRPQDRQFILSSKKLLLSDSGFYLCALKTGAIQYFGAGTRLSVL.

V and J are TRBV2 and TRBJ1-1, with D maybe TRBD1 (5 bases). This CDR3 is 13 amino acids long. The germline V gene encodes CDR1 SNHLY and CDR2 FYNNEI. V lost 2 bases and J lost 5, with 9 bases in between. In DNA, the CDR3 is TGTGCCAGCAGTGAATCGGGGGTTACTGAAGCTTTCTTT. It specifies CASSESGVTEAFF.

This clone was seen only a few times. The genes are TRBV21-1 and TRBJ1-2; TRBD1 is taken as the D call from the table, unchecked against the DNA. TRBV21-1 constitutes a pseudogene. This CDR3 is built from 15 residues. For the CDR3, the DNA is TGTGCCAGCAGCAACGACAGGGTCGGTGACTATGGCTACACCTTC. Residues: CASSNDRVGDYGYTF.

The gene calls are TRBV7-2 and TRBJ1-2, with 8 bases identical to TRBD1. This CDR3 region has 16 residues. Germline loops: CDR1 SGHTA, CDR2 FQGNSA. V gave up 4 bases and J gave up 0 bases; unmatched junction bases: 7. The CDR3 nucleotides read TGTGCCAGCAGCTACCGGACAGGGAATGCTAACTATGGCTACACCTTC. This gives the protein CASSYRTGNANYGYTF.

The chain is built from TRBV5-4 and TRBJ1-1; possibly TRBD1 for D (5 bases). The germline V gene has CDR1 SGHNT and CDR2 YYREEE (reference sequence). Trimming pared 4 bases from V and 3 bases from J, leaving 16 bases between. This CDR3 contains 15 residues. The CDR3 loop reads CASSRRQQAHTEAFF. The CDR3 DNA reads as TGTGCCAGCAGCCGTAGACAGCAAGCACACACTGAAGCTTTCTTT. Using reference TRBV5-4 and TRBJ1-1 for the parts outside the CDR3, the full variable domain is ETGVTQSPTHLIKTRGQQVTLRCSSQSGHNTVSWYQQALGQGPQFIFQYYREEENGRGNFPPRFSGLQFPNYSSELNVNALELDDSALYLCASSRRQQAHTEAFFGQGTRLTVV.

The chain is built from TRBV3-1 (or the pseudogene TRBV3-2) and TRBJ2-3, with D possibly called TRBD1 or TRBD2 (6 bases each). The V end was cut by 0 bases, the J end by 4 bases, with 11 bases between. Germline V lookup: CDR1 LGHDT, CDR2 YNNKEL (reference sequence). CDR3 length: 15 amino acids. The CDR3 here is CASSQDRGPADTQYF. The CDR3 nucleotides are TGTGCCAGCAGCCAAGATCGGGGGCCGGCAGATACGCAGTATTTT.

This chain uses TRBV6-5 with TRBJ1-2; tentatively, D is TRBD1 (5 bases). The CDR3 has 13 amino acids. Germline-derived CDR1 and CDR2 are MNHEY and SVGAGI. V was pared by 6 bases and J by 8 bases, with 16 bases between. CDR3 bases: TGTGCCAGCAGCTCGAGGGGAGTTCGGGGCTACACCTTC. It translates to CASSSRGVRGYTF.

V usage is TRBV19 and J usage is TRBJ1-4; no definite D call. The CDR3 contains 13 residues. Germline assignment: CDR1 LNHDA and CDR2 SQIVND (reference sequence). The germline V and J ends were trimmed by 8 bases and 5 bases, with 12 bases remaining between them. CDR3 nucleotide sequence: TGTGCCAGTTTATCACCGATGAATGAAAAACTGTTTTTT. It encodes CASLSPMNEKLFF.

The V and J genes are TRBV7-3 and TRBJ1-6; 7 bases agree with TRBD1. The CDR3 totals 14 residues. Looked up from germline, CDR1 is SGHTA and CDR2 is FQGTGA. V was clipped by 5 bases and J by 10 bases; unmatched bases: 8. The CDR3 loop reads CASSPTGLNSPLHF. The CDR3 DNA is TGTGCCAGCAGCCCGACAGGGCTGAACTCACCCCTCCACTTT.

The chain recombines TRBV10-3 with TRBJ2-1; D uncertain. CDR3 length: 13 amino acids. CDR1 is ENHRY and CDR2 is SYGVKD in the germline V gene. The ends were cut back, 4 bases at V and 5 bases at J, with 9 bases in the middle. Written as DNA, the CDR3 is TGTGCCATCAGTGGAAGTTTAAACAATGAGCAGTTCTTC. Its protein is CAISGSLNNEQFF.

In its sample, this clone was seen once. The V and J genes are TRBV6-6 and TRBJ2-7; D is undetermined. CDR1 is MNHNY and CDR2 is SVGAGI in the germline V gene (reference sequence). CDR3 length equals 14 residues. V was cut by 0 bases and J by 9 bases, with 15 bases left in between. The CDR3 DNA follows: TGTGCCAGCAGTTACTCGGATCTCCGAACCGGGCAGTACTTC. It codes for CASSYSDLRTGQYF.

This chain uses TRBV6-2 or TRBV6-3 with TRBJ1-5, with D perhaps TRBD1 (6 bases). CDR3 length equals 18 residues. V was pared by 0 bases and J by 0 bases, with 15 bases between. Germline CDR1 and CDR2: MNHEY and SVGEGT. CDR3 region: CASSYSIAGQYSNQPQHF. The CDR3 DNA is TGTGCCAGCAGTTACTCGATAGCTGGACAGTATAGCAATCAGCCCCAGCATTTT.

The chain couples TRBV5-1 to TRBJ2-1; D perhaps matches TRBD2 (5 bases). Per the germline V gene, CDR1 is SGHRS and CDR2 is YFSETQ. Trimming cost V 4 bases and J 1 base, with 12 bases left between them. The CDR3 runs to 15 residues. As DNA, the CDR3 is TGCGCCAGCAGCCTTGGACTTGGGTCCTACAATGAGCAGTTCTTC. Translation gives CASSLGLGSYNEQFF.